The 20 T cell receptor beta chains listed next were all sequenced from one sample in a study of regulatory dendritic cells for organ transplantation. Sorted subsets were CFSE-labeled and cultured approximately 5 days with allogeneic dendritic cells. The method was immunoSEQ multiplex PCR; TCRdb's version includes in-frame clones alone and lacks a portion of them. The sample holds thousands of clones; less than 75% are singletons and the top ten take approximately 3.7%. The antigens these receptors bind are not known. The specimen sequenced was memory CD4+ T cells from blood cultured with dendritic cells. This sample's subset: CD45RO+ memory T cells. All receptors come from a human donor in good health.

By its share, this clone is medium-sized (0.01 to 0.1%). The V and J genes are TRBV5-1 and TRBJ2-5, with D unclear. The CDR3 is 13 residues long. Between the trimmed V and J ends, which lost 1 base and 4 bases, there was a span of 8 bases. CDR1 is SGHRS and CDR2 is YFSETQ in the germline V gene. The CDR3: CASSLFSRETQYF. The CDR3, as DNA: TGCGCCAGCAGCTTGTTTAGCCGAGAGACCCAGTACTTC.

Relative to its sample, this clone is medium-sized. The chain is built from TRBV7-9 and TRBJ2-5, with TRBD1 matching over 9 bases. The CDR3 covers 15 residues. Germline V gene sequence: CDR1 SEHNR, CDR2 FQNEAQ (reference sequence). Losses at the gene ends were 3 bases for V and 5 bases for J; bases not matched to a gene: 7. CDR3 sequence: CASSFLRDRVETQYF. The CDR3 DNA is TGTGCCAGCAGCTTCCTCCGGGACAGGGTTGAGACCCAGTACTTC.

This clone came up a few times. The CDR3 DNA reads as TGTGCCATCAGACCGGCAGGGGATGGAAATTCACCCCTCCACTTT. It is translated as CAIRPAGDGNSPLHF. V is TRBV10-3 and J is TRBJ1-6; D is possibly TRBD1 (6 bases). The CDR3 is 15 residues long. Germline V lookup: CDR1 ENHRY, CDR2 SYGVKD. V was shortened by 6 bases and J by 7 bases, with 16 bases between the two germline ends.

This clone was observed a few times. The chain couples TRBV15 to TRBJ1-5; D remains ambiguous. Germline assignment: CDR1 LNHNV and CDR2 YYDKDF (reference sequence). The ends were cut back, 4 bases at V and 3 bases at J, with 19 bases in the middle. This CDR3 is built from 17 residues. CDR3 nucleotides: TGTGCCACCAGCATTCTGGGCAGGAGGATAGCCAATCAGCCCCAGCATTTT. It yields the protein CATSILGRRIANQPQHF.

The chain carries TRBV4-3 and TRBJ2-7; 7 bases are a match to TRBD1. CDR1 is LGHNA and CDR2 is YSLEER in the germline V gene. This CDR3 is 13 amino acids long. Losses at the gene ends were 2 bases for V and 5 bases for J; bases not matched to a gene: 3. The CDR3 spells CASSQRTGDEQYF. CDR3 DNA: TGCGCCAGCAGCCAACGCACAGGGGACGAGCAGTACTTC.

This clone was recorded a few times. The V call is TRBV6-1, the J call TRBJ1-6, with D possibly TRBD1 on 5 matching bases. The germline CDR1 and CDR2 sequences are MNHNS and SASEGT. The CDR3 is made up of 16 amino acids. V was trimmed by 4 bases and J by 3 bases, leaving 13 bases between them. The CDR3 protein is CASSGAGQGYNSPLHF. CDR3 bases: TGTGCCAGCAGTGGAGCTGGGCAGGGCTATAATTCACCCCTCCACTTT.

The chain carries TRBV12-5 and TRBJ1-5; TRBD1 aligns across 11 bases. The germline V gene has CDR1 LGHNT and CDR2 FRNRAP. CDR3 length: 17 amino acids. The V and J ends lost 3 bases and 5 bases, in that order; junction bases with no gene match: 9. The CDR3 sequence: CASGFFGGTGGDQPQHF. CDR3 coding DNA: TGTGCTAGTGGTTTTTTTGGGGGGACAGGGGGGGATCAGCCCCAGCATTTT.

This clone was observed a single time. The V gene is TRBV7-6, the J gene TRBJ1-1, with 7 bases lining up with TRBD1. In germline, CDR1 is SGHVS, CDR2 FNYEAQ. This CDR3 comprises 13 residues. V gave up 1 base and J gave up 11 bases; unmatched junction bases: 7. The CDR3 region is CASSLEAGGSAFF. In DNA form, the CDR3 reads TGTGCCAGCAGCTTAGAGGCAGGGGGTTCGGCTTTCTTT.

The rearrangement links TRBV7-8 to TRBJ1-2, with 12 bases identical to TRBD1. Losses at the gene ends were 3 bases for V and 8 bases for J; bases not matched to a gene: 13. Germline assignment: CDR1 SGHVS and CDR2 FQNEAQ. This CDR3 is built from 17 residues. This CDR3 is CASSFYPRGTGGGGYTF. The CDR3 DNA reads as TGTGCCAGCAGCTTCTACCCCAGGGGGACAGGGGGCGGGGGCTACACCTTC. The full variable domain, its missing parts supplied by reference TRBV7-8 and TRBJ1-2, is GAGVSQSPRYKVAKRGQDVALRCDPISGHVSLFWYQQALGQGPEFLTYFQNEAQLDKSGLPSDRFFAERPEGSVSTLKIQRTQQEDSAVYLCASSFYPRGTGGGGYTFGSGTRLTVV.

This chain uses TRBV2 with TRBJ2-2, with TRBD2 matching over 9 bases. The CDR3 length is 16 residues. Unmatched junction bases numbered 4, after V lost 5 bases and J lost 0 bases. The germline gives CDR1 SNHLY, CDR2 FYNNEI. CDR3 coding DNA: TGTGCCAGCAGTTATAGCGGGGGAACGAACACCGGGGAGCTGTTTTTT. It specifies CASSYSGGTNTGELFF.

The chain combines TRBV6-5 with TRBJ1-6, with D uncertain. V dropped 0 bases and J dropped 7 bases, with 7 bases sitting between them. The CDR3 runs to 14 residues. Germline V gives CDR1 MNHEY, CDR2 SVGAGI. The CDR3 DNA follows: TGTGCCAGCAGTTACTCCAACAGCAATTCACCCCTCCACTTT. Translating it yields CASSYSNSNSPLHF.

This clone appeared once. The chain recombines TRBV6-6 with TRBJ2-3; possibly TRBD1 for D (5 bases). This CDR3 spans 15 amino acids. V shed 5 bases and J shed 1 base, with 13 bases lying between them. Germline V CDR1 and CDR2: MNHNY, SVGAGI (reference sequence). As DNA, the CDR3 is TGTGCCAGCAGTCTGACAGTTTTTCGCACAGATACGCAGTATTTT. Protein product: CASSLTVFRTDTQYF.

The chain is built from TRBV11-1 and TRBJ2-7; unclear D gene. From germline, CDR1 is SGHAT and CDR2 FQDESV (reference sequence). V lost 5 bases, J lost 1 base, and 9 bases lay in between. The CDR3 has 13 residues. The CDR3 sequence is CASSPAISYEQYF. The CDR3 DNA follows: TGTGCCAGCAGCCCCGCGATTTCCTACGAGCAGTACTTC.

The chain recombines TRBV7-8 with TRBJ2-5; D is possibly TRBD1 (5 bases). CDR3 size: 14 residues. V lost 3 bases and J 7 bases, leaving 15 bases between the germline ends. Germline-derived CDR1 and CDR2 are SGHVS and FQNEAQ. The CDR3 loop reads CASSFEQVQATQYF. The CDR3 coding sequence is TGTGCCAGCAGCTTTGAACAGGTTCAGGCGACCCAGTACTTC.

By share of the sample, this clone is medium-sized (0.01 to 0.1%). CDR3 amino acids: CASSSVRSNTGELFF. In DNA, the CDR3 is TGTGCCAGCAGCTCCGTCAGGTCGAACACCGGGGAGCTGTTTTTT. The chain has TRBV11-2 and TRBJ2-2; D gene ambiguous. V lost 4 bases, J lost 0 bases, and 9 bases lay in between. This CDR3 is 15 amino acids long. CDR1 and CDR2 from the germline V gene are SGHAT and FQNNGV.

CDR3 DNA: TGTGCCAGTAGTTCCCGAACTAGCGGGGGGAGGACCTACGAGCAGTACTTC. This encodes CASSSRTSGGRTYEQYF. The genes are TRBV19 and TRBJ2-5; 12 positions agree with TRBD2. The closer fit of TRBJ2-7 to the DNA end suggests the J call may be wrong. Germline V gives CDR1 LNHDA, CDR2 SQIVND (reference sequence). The CDR3 is 17 amino acids.

The chain carries TRBV10-3 and TRBJ2-3; a possible D gene is TRBD2 (6 bases). Germline V CDR1 and CDR2: ENHRY, SYGVKD. The V end lost 7 bases, the J end lost 0 bases, and 11 bases lay between the germline ends. The CDR3 is 14 amino acids. The CDR3 spells CAIKTGDSTDTQYF. The CDR3 DNA reads TGTGCCATCAAAACGGGGGACAGCACAGATACGCAGTATTTT.

The chain has TRBV5-4 and TRBJ1-2, with 8 nucleotides matching TRBD1. This CDR3 contains 12 residues. CDR1 SGHNT and CDR2 YYREEE come from the germline V gene (reference sequence). The trim removed 3 bases at V and 8 bases at J, leaving 3 bases unmatched. The DNA of the CDR3 is TGTGCCAGCAGCTCACAGGGGGGCGGCTACACCTTC. Encoded protein: CASSSQGGGYTF.

This clone was recorded a few times. The chain links TRBV9 to TRBJ1-1; 9 nucleotides match TRBD1. Germline V lookup: CDR1 SGDLS, CDR2 YYNGEE. With 4 bases clipped from V and 2 bases from J, the junction kept 6 bases outside the gene matches. This CDR3 contains 15 residues. The CDR3 region has the DNA TGTGCCAGCAGCCCCCCGGGACAGGGAAACACTGAAGCTTTCTTT. This sequence encodes CASSPPGQGNTEAFF.

J is TRBJ1-2 and V is TRBV19, with D possibly TRBD1 on 6 matching bases. Trimming took off 6 bases at V and 7 bases at J, with 30 bases between the two ends. The CDR3 length is 18 residues. Germline V CDR1 and CDR2: LNHDA, SQIVND (reference sequence). The CDR3 loop is CASRSAEGVFNPSSGYTF. The CDR3 coding sequence is TGTGCCAGTAGATCGGCAGAGGGGGTTTTTAACCCATCGTCTGGCTACACCTTC.